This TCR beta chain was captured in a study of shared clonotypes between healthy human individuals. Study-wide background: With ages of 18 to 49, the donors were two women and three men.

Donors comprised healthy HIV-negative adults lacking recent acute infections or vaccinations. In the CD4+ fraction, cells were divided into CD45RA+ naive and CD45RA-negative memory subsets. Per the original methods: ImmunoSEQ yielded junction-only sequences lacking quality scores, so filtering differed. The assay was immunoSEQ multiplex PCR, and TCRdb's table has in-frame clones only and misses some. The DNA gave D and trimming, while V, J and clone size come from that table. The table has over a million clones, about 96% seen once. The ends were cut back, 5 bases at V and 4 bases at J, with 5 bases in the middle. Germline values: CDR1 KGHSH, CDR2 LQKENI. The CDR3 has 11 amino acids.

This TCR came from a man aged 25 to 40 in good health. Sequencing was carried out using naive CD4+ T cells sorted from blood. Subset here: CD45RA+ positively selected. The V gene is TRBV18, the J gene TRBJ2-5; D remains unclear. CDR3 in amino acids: CASSGPETQYF. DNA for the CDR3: TGTGCCAGCTCAGGTCCAGAGACCCAGTACTTC. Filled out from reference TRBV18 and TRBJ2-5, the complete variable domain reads NAGVMQNPRHLVRRRGQEARLRCSPMKGHSHVYWYRQLPEEGLKFMVYLQKENIIDESGMPKERFSAEFPKEGPSILRIQQVVRGDSAAYFCASSGPETQYFGPGTRLLVL.